Each of the 31 T cell receptor beta chains below was sequenced from the same sample in a study of CD8 T cells in ankylosing spondylitis. One entry per CDR3 protein, called by TCRdb with MiXCR from the 5' RACE reads. The sample holds some 250,000 distinct CDR3 sequences, under 30% seen once. Sequenced material: blood, either unsorted or a sorted T cell fraction (not recorded which). These TCRs come from a male donor with ankylosing spondylitis or in good health (not recorded which).

This clonotype turned up a few times. The rearrangement joins TRBV6-1 to TRBJ2-7; 10 nucleotides agree with TRBD1. Germline V CDR1 and CDR2: MNHNS, SASEGT. This CDR3 comprises 16 residues. Trimming took 7 bases from V and 7 from J; bases not matched to a gene: 16. CDR3 bases: TGTGCCAGCAAACCCAGCCCGGGACAGGGGTCCGGGGAGCAGTACTTC. Its translation: CASKPSPGQGSGEQYF.

This clonotype has at least ten counts. This chain uses TRBV20-1 with TRBJ2-2, with 8 bases that match TRBD2. V trimming: 5 bases; J trimming: 5 bases; junction bases outside the gene matches: 7. Germline V gene sequence: CDR1 DFQATT, CDR2 SNEGSKA (reference sequence). This CDR3 is 14 amino acids long. CDR3: CSAAGPGGTGELFF. The CDR3 bases are TGCAGTGCTGCCGGGCCGGGGGGGACCGGGGAGCTGTTTTTT.

In this sample, this clonotype turned up a few times. The chain has TRBV20-1 and TRBJ2-1; 11 positions agree with TRBD2. This CDR3 is 13 amino acids long. V was clipped by 5 bases and J by 13 bases; unmatched bases: 10. Germline V lookup: CDR1 DFQATT, CDR2 SNEGSKA (reference sequence). The CDR3 DNA reads TGCAGTGCTCCCCACACTAGCGGGGGTGTCCAGTTCTTC. This encodes CSAPHTSGGVQFF.

The chain joins TRBV20-1 to TRBJ2-5; 11 bases are a match to TRBD2. V gave up 6 bases and J gave up 2 bases; unmatched junction bases: 5. This CDR3 region has 14 residues. The V gene's germline CDR1 is DFQATT and CDR2 SNEGSKA (reference sequence). The CDR3 is CSADRTSGQETQYF. CDR3 sequence (DNA): TGCAGTGCAGATAGGACTAGCGGGCAAGAGACCCAGTACTTC.

This rearrangement joins TRBV29-1 to TRBJ2-7, with 8 bases identical to TRBD1. The CDR3 spans 14 residues. Germline V gives CDR1 SQVTM, CDR2 ANQGSEA. After removal of 4 bases from V and 3 bases from J, the junction contained 8 bases not matched to a gene. The CDR3 nucleotides are TGCAGCGTTGCCGGGGCAGGGGGCGTCTACGAGCAGTACTTC. It codes for CSVAGAGGVYEQYF.

This chain joins TRBV5-6 and TRBJ2-3; perhaps D is TRBD1 or TRBD2 (5 bases each). The CDR3 has 14 residues. Germline V gene lookup returns CDR1 SGHDT and CDR2 YYEEEE. The V end was cut by 4 bases, the J end by 2 bases, with 11 bases between. CDR3 sequence (DNA): TGTGCCAGCAGCGTCGGGACGCCCACAGATACGCAGTATTTT. Its protein is CASSVGTPTDTQYF.

This clonotype was counted a single time. Here the CDR3 DNA reads TGTGCCAGCAGCCACGGGACAGGGAATGCCTACGAGCAGTACTTC. Encoded protein: CASSHGTGNAYEQYF. The chain recombines TRBV7-2 with TRBJ2-7; 9 bases match TRBD1. V lost 5 bases and J lost 2; bases outside the gene matches: 7. Germline CDR1 is SGHTA and CDR2 is FQGNSA. The CDR3 totals 15 residues.

In its sample, this clonotype was seen once. The chain uses TRBV6-1 and TRBJ2-2; TRBD1 or TRBD2 may be the D gene (6 bases each). V lost 5 bases and J 6 bases, leaving 16 bases between the germline ends. Germline V gives CDR1 MNHNS, CDR2 SASEGT. CDR3 length equals 15 residues. The CDR3 spells CASSRGVPIPGELFF. The CDR3 region has the DNA TGTGCCAGCAGTAGGGGGGTACCCATCCCCGGGGAGCTGTTTTTT.

V and J are TRBV5-1 and TRBJ2-5; possible D gene TRBD2, 6 bases. This CDR3 is built from 14 residues. The V end was cut by 4 bases, the J end by 5 bases, with 15 bases between. Germline V gene data show CDR1 as SGHRS and CDR2 as YFSETQ. In DNA, the CDR3 is TGCGCCAGCAGCCCTCGCCAGGCGGGGGAGACCCAGTACTTC. Residues: CASSPRQAGETQYF.

This clonotype turned up a few times. This chain uses TRBV20-1 with TRBJ2-2; weak D call: TRBD1 (6 bases). The germline V gene has CDR1 DFQATT and CDR2 SNEGSKA (reference sequence). Trimming removed 6 bases at V and 2 bases at J, with 16 bases between. The CDR3 is 15 residues long. CDR3 sequence (DNA): TGCAGTGCACCGCCCGGGACACATAACACCGGGGAGCTGTTTTTT. Its translation is CSAPPGTHNTGELFF.

There are a few counts of this clonotype. This chain links TRBV20-1 with TRBJ2-2; D unresolved. The V gene lost 6 bases and the J gene lost 2 bases, with 13 bases spanning the gap. CDR1 and CDR2 (germline): DFQATT, SNEGSKA (reference sequence). This CDR3 is built from 14 residues. This CDR3 reads CSAPHNLNTGELFF. Here the CDR3 DNA reads TGCAGTGCGCCACACAACCTAAACACCGGGGAGCTGTTTTTT.

This clonotype was counted many times. The chain recombines TRBV6-1 with TRBJ2-7; TRBD1 is a possible D gene (5 bases). The CDR3 totals 14 residues. Trimming removed 5 bases at V and 3 bases at J, with 14 bases between. The V gene's germline CDR1 is MNHNS and CDR2 SASEGT. The CDR3 DNA follows: TGTGCCAGCAGTCAGGACACTTGGGTCTACGAGCAGTACTTC. Translation gives CASSQDTWVYEQYF.

This clonotype came up many times. The chain has TRBV20-1 and TRBJ2-7; 8 nucleotides agree with TRBD2. Germline V lookup: CDR1 DFQATT, CDR2 SNEGSKA (reference sequence). V lost 5 bases, J lost 4 bases, and 10 bases stayed unmatched. The CDR3 has 14 amino acids. CDR3 sequence: CSAPLAGGGYEQYF. Here the CDR3 DNA reads TGCAGTGCTCCCCTTGCGGGGGGCGGGTACGAGCAGTACTTC.

This chain uses TRBV6-1 with TRBJ2-3; 8 positions agree with TRBD1. The CDR3 length is 13 residues. Germline lookup yields CDR1 MNHNS and CDR2 SASEGT. V trimming: 6 bases; J trimming: 4 bases; junction bases outside the gene matches: 3. The CDR3 nucleotides are TGTGCCAGCAGGGAACAGGGGGCAGATACGCAGTATTTT. It codes for CASREQGADTQYF.

The genes are TRBV6-5 and TRBJ2-6; D not resolved. V was cut by 2 bases and J by 1 base, with 9 bases left in between. This CDR3 spans 16 amino acids. Germline V CDR1 and CDR2: MNHEY, SVGAGI. Here the CDR3 DNA reads TGTGCCAGCAGTTACGGTCCCGGTTCTGGGGCCAACGTCCTGACTTTC. It encodes CASSYGPGSGANVLTF.

Regarding this clonotype: The junction departs from germline at one end; a sequencing error may be responsible. The chain has TRBV5-4 and TRBJ2-1, with D perhaps matching TRBD2 (5 bases). The CDR3 totals 13 residues. CDR1 SGHNT and CDR2 YYREEE come from the germline V gene (reference sequence). The CDR3 nucleotides read TGTGCCAGCAGCCCAGCTAGCTACGATGAGCAGTTCTTC. Protein sequence: CASSPASYDEQFF.

This clonotype was observed many times. This chain connects TRBV4-1 to TRBJ2-5; perhaps TRBD1 as D (6 bases). V was pared by 4 bases and J by 5 bases, with 20 bases between. There are 16 residues in the CDR3. CDR1 and CDR2 (germline): MGHRA, YSYEKL. The CDR3 sequence: CASSPRQEWAWETQYF. CDR3 in DNA: TGCGCCAGCAGCCCACGACAGGAGTGGGCGTGGGAGACCCAGTACTTC.

Only a few counts were recorded for this clonotype. This chain connects TRBV20-1 to TRBJ2-7, with a possible D match to TRBD1 (6 bases). Trimming left V 3 bases short and J 2 bases short, with 14 bases between. The germline V gene encodes CDR1 DFQATT and CDR2 SNEGSKA (reference sequence). The CDR3 is 14 residues long. The CDR3 sequence: CSASRRDTPYEQYF. Here the CDR3 DNA reads TGCAGTGCTAGCCGCAGGGACACCCCCTACGAGCAGTACTTC.

This clonotype was seen many times. The rearrangement joins TRBV6-6 to TRBJ2-7, with no clear D. The CDR3 runs 11 residues. Germline V gene data show CDR1 as MNHNY and CDR2 as SVGAGI (reference sequence). Trimming stripped 4 bases from V and 7 bases from J, with 8 bases between. The CDR3 DNA is TGTGCCAGCAGTTGGGAAGAGGAGCAGTACTTC. Encoded protein: CASSWEEEQYF.

V is TRBV10-1 and J is TRBJ2-3; TRBD1 matches at 10 bases. V trimming: 6 bases; J trimming: 4 bases; junction bases outside the gene matches: 10. The CDR3 is made up of 16 amino acids. Germline-derived CDR1 and CDR2 are WNHNN and SYGVQD (reference sequence). CDR3 in amino acids: CASSLTGGFTADTQYF. The CDR3 DNA is TGCGCCAGCAGCTTGACAGGGGGCTTCACGGCAGATACGCAGTATTTT.

At least ten counts were recorded for this clonotype. The rearrangement uses TRBV20-1 and TRBJ2-1, with D possibly TRBD1 on 6 matching bases. The V gene lost 5 bases and the J gene lost 7 bases, with 18 bases spanning the gap. Germline V gene data show CDR1 as DFQATT and CDR2 as SNEGSKA (reference sequence). This CDR3 comprises 14 residues. CDR3 residues: CSAEGSSRGNEQFF. For the CDR3, the DNA is TGCAGTGCTGAAGGCAGCTCGAGGGGGAATGAGCAGTTCTTC.

This clonotype came up many times. The genes are TRBV7-9 and TRBJ1-1, with D unresolved. The ends were cut back, 5 bases at V and 0 bases at J, with 7 bases in the middle. Germline assignment: CDR1 SEHNR and CDR2 FQNEAQ (reference sequence). There are 13 residues in the CDR3. The CDR3: CASSRGMNTEAFF. CDR3 nucleotides: TGTGCCAGCAGCCGAGGGATGAACACTGAAGCTTTCTTT.

This clonotype was recorded many times. The chain employs TRBV10-3 and TRBJ2-2; maybe TRBD2 (5 bases). This CDR3 spans 15 amino acids. V lost 6 bases and J lost 3, with 14 bases in between. Looked up from germline, CDR1 is ENHRY and CDR2 is SYGVKD. The CDR3 sequence: CAIRAGVLDTGELFF. CDR3 coding DNA: TGTGCCATCAGGGCCGGGGTCCTGGACACCGGGGAGCTGTTTTTT.

The chain employs TRBV6-5 and TRBJ2-7; D gene uncertain. CDR1 and CDR2 from the germline V gene are MNHEY and SVGAGI. Trimming removed 2 bases at V and 6 bases at J, with 14 bases between. The CDR3 is 14 amino acids. The CDR3 DNA reads as TGTGCCAGCAGTTACGGTAGAGGCTCGGCCGAGCAGTACTTC. Amino acid sequence: CASSYGRGSAEQYF.

Only a few counts were recorded for this clonotype. The J gene is TRBJ1-2, the V gene TRBV19; 9 nucleotides align to TRBD1. Germline lookup yields CDR1 LNHDA and CDR2 SQIVND (reference sequence). Trimming took 7 bases from V and 3 from J; bases not matched to a gene: 3. This CDR3 is built from 13 residues. CDR3 protein: CASNRGRDYGYTF. CDR3 DNA sequence: TGTGCCAGTAACAGGGGGCGCGACTATGGCTACACCTTC. Full variable domain (missing parts from reference TRBV19 and TRBJ1-2): DGGITQSPKYLFRKEGQNVTLSCEQNLNHDAMYWYRQDPGQGLRLIYYSQIVNDFQKGDIAEGYSVSREKKESFPLTVTSAQKNPTAFYLCASNRGRDYGYTFGSGTRLTVV.

This sequence joins TRBV20-1 and TRBJ2-1, with D unclear. The ends were cut back, 3 bases at V and 6 bases at J, with 12 bases in the middle. Germline V gives CDR1 DFQATT, CDR2 SNEGSKA (reference sequence). The CDR3 loop spans 13 amino acids. Written as DNA, the CDR3 is TGCAGTGCTAGCCGTGGGCAGATCAATGAGCAGTTCTTC. This translates into CSASRGQINEQFF.

V usage is TRBV7-2 and J usage is TRBJ2-5; 11 bases line up with TRBD1. V was pared by 5 bases and J by 7 bases, with 6 bases of the junction left unmatched. This CDR3 comprises 14 residues. Looked up from germline, CDR1 is SGHTA and CDR2 is FQGNSA. In DNA form, the CDR3 reads TGTGCCAGCAGCCCCAGGACAGGGGGCGGGACCCAGTACTTC. Translation: CASSPRTGGGTQYF.

The DNA of the CDR3 is TGTGCCAGCAGTTTGGGTCGCGGTGGTGAGCAGTTCTTC. It translates to CASSLGRGGEQFF. The rearrangement joins TRBV12-3 or TRBV12-4 to TRBJ2-1; D not certain. V was pared by 3 bases and J by 9 bases, with 12 bases between. This CDR3 comprises 13 residues.

V is TRBV4-2 and J is TRBJ2-3; 9 bases are a match to TRBD2. The CDR3 runs to 18 residues. Germline values: CDR1 LGHNA, CDR2 YNFKEQ. The V segment lost 0 bases and the J segment 0 bases; nucleotides outside the gene matches: 7. The CDR3 is CASSQELPSGASTDTQYF. CDR3 nucleotides: TGTGCCAGCAGCCAAGAGCTCCCTAGCGGGGCTAGCACAGATACGCAGTATTTT.

This clonotype appeared many times. The chain uses TRBV7-9 and TRBJ1-3; 7 bases match TRBD1. Germline V gene lookup returns CDR1 SEHNR and CDR2 FQNEAQ (reference sequence). Losses at the gene ends were 5 bases for V and 7 bases for J; bases not matched to a gene: 11. This CDR3 has 15 amino acids. CDR3 sequence: CASSQGQPGGNTIYF. The CDR3 nucleotides are TGTGCCAGCAGCCAAGGACAGCCAGGGGGGAACACCATATATTTT.

The chain combines TRBV12-3 or TRBV12-4 with TRBJ1-4; D is possibly TRBD1 (5 bases). V lost 5 bases and J lost 4, with 8 bases in between. The CDR3 is 13 residues long. The CDR3 coding sequence is TGTGCCAGCAGTCGGGGGGATAATGAAAAACTGTTTTTT. This codes for CASSRGDNEKLFF.